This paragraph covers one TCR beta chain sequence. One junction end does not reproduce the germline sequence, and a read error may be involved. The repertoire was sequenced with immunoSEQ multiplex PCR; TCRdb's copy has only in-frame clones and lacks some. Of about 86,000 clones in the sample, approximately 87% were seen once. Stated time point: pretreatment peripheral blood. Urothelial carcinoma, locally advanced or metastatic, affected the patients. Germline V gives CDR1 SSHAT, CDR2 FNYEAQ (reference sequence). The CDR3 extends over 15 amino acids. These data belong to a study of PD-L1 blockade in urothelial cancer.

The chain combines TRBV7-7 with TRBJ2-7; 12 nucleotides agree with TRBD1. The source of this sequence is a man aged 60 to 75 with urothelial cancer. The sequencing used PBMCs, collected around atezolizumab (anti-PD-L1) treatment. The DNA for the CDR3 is TGTGCTAGCAGCTTGGGACAGGGGGCTTTTGACGAGCAGTACTTC. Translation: CASSLGQGAFDEQYF.